This passage covers 5 T cell receptor beta chains from one sample sequenced in a study of blood T cell repertoires in COVID-19. Libraries were prepared by immunoSEQ multiplex PCR; TCRdb keeps only in-frame clonotypes and omits some of them. Seen here are 150,000 to 200,000 clones, approximately 86% observed once, and the top ten hold about 5%. The sample was PBMCs or T cells enriched from blood (not recorded which). These receptors were obtained from a woman aged 55 to 70 with acute COVID-19.

This rearrangement joins TRBV7-2 to TRBJ1-5, with D tentatively TRBD1 (5 bases). The length of the CDR3 is 15 residues. Trimming took 3 bases from V and 6 from J, leaving 15 bases between them. Germline loops: CDR1 SGHTA, CDR2 FQGNSA. This CDR3 is CASSFWGRAGQPQHF. The CDR3 nucleotides read TGTGCCAGCAGCTTCTGGGGCAGAGCGGGTCAGCCCCAGCATTTT.

The V and J genes are TRBV7-2 and TRBJ1-5, with TRBD1 matching 11 bases. After removal of 4 bases from V and 6 bases from J, the junction contained 5 bases not matched to a gene. This CDR3 is built from 15 residues. Germline V gene sequence: CDR1 SGHTA, CDR2 FQGNSA. Here the CDR3 reads CASSSKGQGGQPQHF. The CDR3 bases are TGTGCCAGCAGCTCTAAGGGACAGGGGGGTCAGCCCCAGCATTTT.

V gene TRBV14 combines with J gene TRBJ1-6; D may be TRBD1 (6 bases). CDR1 is SGHDN, CDR2 FVKESK, per germline. This CDR3 spans 16 amino acids. The V end was cut by 1 base, the J end by 5 bases, with 12 bases between. CDR3 region: CASSQAGVRNNSPLHF. The CDR3 bases are TGTGCCAGCAGCCAAGCAGGGGTGCGGAATAATTCACCCCTCCACTTT.

This chain links TRBV5-6 with TRBJ2-2; D call uncertain. This CDR3 has 16 amino acids. Trimming shortened V by 0 bases and J by 4 bases, and 13 bases separated the two germline ends. Germline loops: CDR1 SGHDT, CDR2 YYEEEE. The CDR3 nucleotides are TGTGCCAGCAGCTTGGGGCCCCAATTGCCCACCGGGGAGCTGTTTTTT. It translates to CASSLGPQLPTGELFF.

The chain uses TRBV7-8 and TRBJ1-6; D possibly corresponds to TRBD1 (6 bases). V was clipped by 6 bases and J by 5 bases, with 11 bases between them. Germline CDR1 SGHVS, CDR2 FQNEAQ. The CDR3 contains 14 residues. The CDR3 DNA follows: TGTGCCAGCAGTCGGACAGCTGATAATTCACCCCTCCACTTT. Its translation is CASSRTADNSPLHF.